Presented here are 23 T cell receptor beta chains from one specimen sequenced in a study of blood T cells in healthy people across ages. Through a sample-barcoded 5' primer and a J-beta primer mix, a second PCR was run for roughly 6 to 11 cycles. Each CDR3 protein is one row after TCRdb ran MiXCR on the 5' RACE reads. The data contain about 650,000 distinct CDR3 sequences, about 51% of them singletons. Sequenced sample: blood. The receptors here all came from a woman older than 75 in good health.

V and J are TRBV7-9 and TRBJ2-7, with D uncertain. V gave up 0 bases and J gave up 3 bases, with 9 bases separating them. Germline lookup yields CDR1 SEHNR and CDR2 FQNEAQ (reference sequence). This CDR3 region has 14 residues. The CDR3 spells CASSLADRHYEQYF. The CDR3 DNA follows: TGTGCCAGCAGCTTAGCGGACCGCCACTACGAGCAGTACTTC.

V usage is TRBV14 and J usage is TRBJ2-7; D remains ambiguous. The CDR3 consists of 15 residues. V was pared by 3 bases and J by 5 bases, with 17 bases between. CDR1 is SGHDN and CDR2 is FVKESK in the germline V gene. The chain's CDR3 is CASSHLSQGNHEQYF. CDR3 DNA: TGTGCCAGCAGCCATCTGAGTCAAGGAAACCACGAGCAGTACTTC.

The sample holds many counts of this clonotype. This sequence joins TRBV7-2 and TRBJ1-1; D is ambiguous. V lost 2 bases and J lost 3, with 10 bases in between. The germline V gene has CDR1 SGHTA and CDR2 FQGNSA. The CDR3 spans 14 residues. The CDR3 is CASSLLPEYTEAFF. CDR3 DNA sequence: TGTGCCAGCAGCTTATTGCCGGAGTACACTGAAGCTTTCTTT.

This clonotype was found once. The chain joins TRBV10-3 to TRBJ2-6; the match to TRBD1 covers 7 bases. Germline V lookup: CDR1 ENHRY, CDR2 SYGVKD. Trimming cost V 2 bases and J 0 bases; bases outside gene matches: 7. CDR3 length: 18 residues. CDR3 nucleotide sequence: TGTGCCATCAGTGAGACTCGGGACAGAAGCTCTGGGGCCAACGTCCTGACTTTC. Amino acids: CAISETRDRSSGANVLTF.

This clonotype was seen at least ten times. This chain connects TRBV12-3 or TRBV12-4 to TRBJ2-5; 7 bases are a match to TRBD1. The CDR3 contains 14 residues. V lost 4 bases, J lost 5 bases, and 7 bases stayed unmatched. CDR3 residues: CASSSDRERETQYF. CDR3 DNA: TGTGCCAGCAGTTCAGACAGGGAGAGGGAGACCCAGTACTTC.

The V gene is TRBV5-1, the J gene TRBJ1-2; D possibly corresponds to TRBD1 (5 bases). CDR1 and CDR2 from the germline V gene are SGHRS and YFSETQ. This CDR3 is built from 13 residues. Trimming removed 2 bases at V and 8 bases at J, with 13 bases between. The chain's CDR3 is CASSLGVVEGYTF. The CDR3 bases are TGCGCCAGCAGCTTAGGGGTGGTCGAGGGCTACACCTTC.

The J gene is TRBJ2-5, the V gene TRBV7-9; perhaps TRBD1 as D (6 bases). Judging by the DNA end, TRBJ2-7 fits better; the J call may be wrong. CDR1 is SEHNR, CDR2 FQNEAQ, per germline (reference sequence). The CDR3 runs to 14 residues. The CDR3 DNA sequence: TGTGCCAGCAGCTTAGACGGACAGAGTTACGAGCAGTACTTC. The encoded protein is CASSLDGQSYEQYF.

The table lists this clonotype with many counts. At one of its ends the junction is not consistent with the germline gene, which may arise from a read error. This sequence joins TRBV7-8 and TRBJ2-7; D not certain. The length of the CDR3 is 11 residues. Germline assignment: CDR1 SGHVS and CDR2 FQNEAQ. The CDR3: CATSLKHEQYF. In nucleotides, the CDR3 is TGTGCCACCAGCTTAAAGCACGAGCAGTACTTC. Filled out from reference TRBV7-8 and TRBJ2-7, the complete variable domain reads GAGVSQSPRYKVAKRGQDVALRCDPISGHVSLFWYQQALGQGPEFLTYFQNEAQLDKSGLPSDRFFAERPEGSVSTLKIQRTQQEDSAVYLCATSLKHEQYFGPGTRLTVT.

This clonotype has a handful of counts. The V gene is TRBV12-3 or TRBV12-4, the J gene TRBJ2-3, with TRBD1 identical over 7 bases. V lost 6 bases, J lost 6 bases, and 9 bases stayed unmatched. The CDR3 covers 14 residues. The CDR3 region has the DNA TGTGCCAGCAGCCCTGGACAGGTGCTGGATACGCAGTATTTT. It is translated as CASSPGQVLDTQYF.

This clonotype was counted at least ten times. The V and J genes are TRBV20-1 and TRBJ2-3; maybe TRBD2 (5 bases). Trimming stripped 5 bases from V and 7 bases from J, with 13 bases between. The length of the CDR3 is 12 residues. Germline CDR1 is DFQATT and CDR2 is SNEGSKA (reference sequence). CDR3 nucleotides: TGCAGTGCTGCTCTAGCTCGCAATACGCAGTATTTT. Amino acid sequence: CSAALARNTQYF.

This clonotype appeared a few times. Possible read error: a much larger clone is one base away. V usage is TRBV20-1 and J usage is TRBJ2-5; TRBD2 agrees at 7 bases. The CDR3 contains 12 residues. J gave up 12 bases and V 3 bases, and 10 bases lay outside the gene matches. Germline CDR1 and CDR2: DFQATT and SNEGSKA (reference sequence). As DNA, the CDR3 is TGCAGTGCTAGCTATGCTAGCGGCCCAGAGTACTTC. This sequence encodes CSASYASGPEYF.

The chain employs TRBV2 and TRBJ1-5; D gene uncertain. The CDR3 is 12 amino acids. Germline V gene sequence: CDR1 SNHLY, CDR2 FYNNEI. Deletions cut 7 bases from V and 4 bases from J, with 8 bases between. CDR3 DNA sequence: TGTGCCAGCATGAACCGAAATCAGCCCCAGCATTTT. Its protein product is CASMNRNQPQHF.

This clonotype was seen repeatedly, ten times or more. The rearrangement uses TRBV24-1 and TRBJ2-5; TRBD1 matches at 8 bases. The CDR3 runs to 18 residues. Trimming took 3 bases from V and 5 from J; bases not matched to a gene: 16. Germline-derived CDR1 and CDR2 are KGHDR and SFDVKD. The CDR3 DNA sequence: TGTGCCACCAGTGATCGACCCGGACAGGGCCTCATTTGGGAGACCCAGTACTTC. It yields the protein CATSDRPGQGLIWETQYF.

The chain has TRBV7-2 and TRBJ2-3; TRBD1 matches 9 bases. Germline-derived CDR1 and CDR2 are SGHTA and FQGNSA. This CDR3 has 16 residues. V lost 1 base to trimming and J lost 1 base; unmatched junction nucleotides: 3. Here the CDR3 DNA reads TGTGCCAGCAGCTTAGTGGGACAGGGAGGCACAGATACGCAGTATTTT. Translation: CASSLVGQGGTDTQYF.

This clonotype was observed at least ten times. The chain employs TRBV6-5 and TRBJ2-2; D is unclear. CDR1 and CDR2 (germline): MNHEY, SVGAGI. The CDR3 has 14 amino acids. The V end was cut by 0 bases, the J end by 9 bases, with 11 bases between. This CDR3 is CASSYSLGPRELFF. The CDR3 nucleotides are TGTGCCAGCAGTTACTCGCTCGGGCCCCGGGAGCTGTTTTTT.

This clonotype occurred a few times. V gene TRBV20-1 combines with J gene TRBJ1-2; D is unresolved. Deletions cut 4 bases from V and 13 bases from J, with 16 bases between. The CDR3 contains 11 residues. CDR1 is DFQATT and CDR2 is SNEGSKA in the germline V gene (reference sequence). The DNA for the CDR3 is TGCAGTGCTAAGGGCGGCAGCCTTATCACCTTC. Protein: CSAKGGSLITF.

The gene calls are TRBV12-3 or TRBV12-4 and TRBJ2-3; no clear D. The CDR3 extends over 15 amino acids. V lost 1 base, J lost 1 base, and 9 bases lay in between. The CDR3 spells CASSLGRVGTDTQYF. As DNA, the CDR3 is TGTGCCAGCAGTTTAGGCCGCGTGGGCACAGATACGCAGTATTTT.

The chain combines TRBV11-1 with TRBJ2-2, with 12 bases that match TRBD1. Germline trimming cut 2 bases from V and 6 bases from J; bases unmatched to any gene: 10. Germline-derived CDR1 and CDR2 are SGHAT and FQDESV (reference sequence). CDR3 length: 18 amino acids. This chain's CDR3 is CASSLTPAGTGGSGELFF. The CDR3 nucleotides read TGTGCCAGCAGCTTAACCCCAGCTGGGACAGGGGGCTCCGGGGAGCTGTTTTTT.

This clonotype was seen a handful of times. The chain employs TRBV3-1 and TRBJ2-1, with D perhaps assigned TRBD1 or TRBD2 (6 bases each). V was shortened by 1 base and J by 3 bases, with 13 bases between the two germline ends. Per germline, CDR1 LGHDT and CDR2 YNNKEL (reference sequence). The CDR3 runs 16 residues. The DNA of the CDR3 is TGTGCCAGCAGCCAAGGTGGGGGGCGGGGCTACAATGAGCAGTTCTTC. Translating it yields CASSQGGGRGYNEQFF.

A word on this clonotype: This may be a read error: a much more frequent sequence differs by one nucleotide. The chain combines TRBV14 with TRBJ2-5; TRBD1 is a possible D gene (5 bases). The V gene's germline CDR1 is SGHDN and CDR2 FVKESK. The CDR3 is made up of 13 amino acids. Trimming stripped 5 bases from V and 11 bases from J, with 18 bases between. This CDR3 reads CASSRTPYNEQYF. In DNA, the CDR3 is TGTGCCAGCAGCAGGACACCATACAATGAGCAGTACTTC.

This clonotype has more than one count but fewer than ten. V usage is TRBV2 and J usage is TRBJ2-3; D may be TRBD2 (5 bases). The CDR3 loop spans 11 amino acids. With 4 bases removed from V and 7 bases from J, the gap between germline ends came to 6 bases. Looked up from germline, CDR1 is SNHLY and CDR2 is FYNNEI. The CDR3 DNA reads TGTGCCAGCAGTGCGGGAAATACGCAGTATTTT. Protein: CASSAGNTQYF.

This sequence joins TRBV19 and TRBJ1-1; D perhaps matches TRBD1 (6 bases). The CDR3 runs 15 residues. The ends were cut back, 3 bases at V and 1 base at J, with 12 bases in the middle. Per germline, CDR1 LNHDA and CDR2 SQIVND (reference sequence). In nucleotides, the CDR3 is TGTGCCAGTAGTATTCGGGGGGGCACGAACACTGAAGCTTTCTTT. This translates into CASSIRGGTNTEAFF.

This clonotype was observed once. The chain carries TRBV7-9 and TRBJ2-1; no clear D. Between the trimmed V and J ends, which lost 4 bases and 9 bases, there was a span of 4 bases. Germline V gives CDR1 SEHNR, CDR2 FQNEAQ (reference sequence). CDR3 size: 10 residues. Here the CDR3 reads CASSSIEQFF. The CDR3 coding sequence is TGTGCCAGCAGCTCCATTGAGCAGTTCTTC.